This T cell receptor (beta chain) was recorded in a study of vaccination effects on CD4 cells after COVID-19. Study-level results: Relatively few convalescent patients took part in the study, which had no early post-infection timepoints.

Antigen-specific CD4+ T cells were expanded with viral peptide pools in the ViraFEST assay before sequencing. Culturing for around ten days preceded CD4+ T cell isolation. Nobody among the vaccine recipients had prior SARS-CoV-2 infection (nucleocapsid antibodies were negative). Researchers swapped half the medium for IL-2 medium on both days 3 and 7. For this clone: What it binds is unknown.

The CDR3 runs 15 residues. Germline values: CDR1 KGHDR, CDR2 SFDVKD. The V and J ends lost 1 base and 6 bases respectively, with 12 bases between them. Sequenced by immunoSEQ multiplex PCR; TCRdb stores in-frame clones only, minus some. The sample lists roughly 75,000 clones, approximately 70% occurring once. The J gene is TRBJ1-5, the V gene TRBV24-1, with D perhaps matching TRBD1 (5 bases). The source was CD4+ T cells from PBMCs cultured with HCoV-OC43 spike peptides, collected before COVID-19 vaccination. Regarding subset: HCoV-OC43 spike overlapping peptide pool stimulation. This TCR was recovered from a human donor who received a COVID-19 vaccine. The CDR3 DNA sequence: TGTGCCACCAGTGATTTAGACGGGACGGCTCAGCCCCAGCATTTT. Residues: CATSDLDGTAQPQHF.